Listed below are T cell receptor beta chains from one sample, sequenced in a study of T cells in Graves' hyperthyroidism and ophthalmopathy. TCRdb used MiXCR to reprocess the multiplex PCR reads, holding one entry per CDR3 protein. The top ten clones hold roughly 16% of a sample with more than 550,000 distinct CDR3 sequences, roughly 17% of them seen once. The sequenced material came from blood. Receptors originate from a man aged 50 to 60 with Graves' hyperthyroidism. The CDR3 runs from the conserved cysteine through the conserved F or W. Each record gives: V gene, J gene, clone size, CDR3 length, D gene, CDR3 protein, CDR3 DNA. The D gene is left open where the match is weak. Size is omitted from some rows. Given values are once, few, many or a class for expanded clones.

v_gene: TRBV27
j_gene: TRBJ2-1
abundance: many
len: 14
d_gene: NA
CDR3aa: CASSSYNTYNEQFF
CDR3nt: TGTGCCAGCAGTTCCTATAATACCTACAATGAGCAGTTCTTC

v_gene: TRBV7-2
j_gene: TRBJ1-4
abundance: few
len: 16
d_gene: NA
CDR3aa: CASSLVGGGIREKLFF
CDR3nt: TGTGCCAGCAGCTTAGTGGGGGGGGGAATTCGCGAAAAACTGTTTTTT

v_gene: TRBV20-1
j_gene: TRBJ2-1
abundance: few
len: 15
d_gene: TRBD1
CDR3aa: CSAREAGGESDEQFF
CDR3nt: TGCAGTGCTAGAGAAGCAGGGGGCGAATCCGATGAGCAGTTCTTC

v_gene: TRBV30
j_gene: TRBJ2-1
abundance: many
len: 14
d_gene: NA
CDR3aa: CAWGGGRTYNEQFF
CDR3nt: TGTGCCTGGGGGGGCGGGAGAACCTACAATGAGCAGTTCTTC

v_gene: TRBV10-3
j_gene: TRBJ1-5
abundance: NA
len: 17
d_gene: NA
CDR3aa: CAISESKKEVGDQPQHF
CDR3nt: TGTGCCATCAGTGAGTCGAAGAAGGAGGTGGGTGATCAGCCCCAGCATTTT

v_gene: TRBV7-9
j_gene: TRBJ1-2
abundance: NA
len: 14
d_gene: TRBD1
CDR3aa: CASLALTGNYGYTF
CDR3nt: TGTGCCAGCTTGGCCCTGACAGGGAACTATGGCTACACCTTC

v_gene: TRBV2
j_gene: TRBJ1-1
abundance: NA
len: 15
d_gene: NA
CDR3aa: CASSAEGHLNAEAFF
CDR3nt: TGTGCCAGCAGTGCCGAAGGACATTTGAACGCTGAAGCTTTCTTT

v_gene: TRBV28
j_gene: TRBJ1-5
abundance: many
len: 14
d_gene: TRBD1
CDR3aa: CASISGQLSQPQHF
CDR3nt: TGTGCCAGCATTTCGGGACAGCTGTCCCAGCCCCAGCATTTT

v_gene: TRBV7-6
j_gene: TRBJ1-6
abundance: many
len: 17
d_gene: NA
CDR3aa: CASSLARVAAYNSPLHF
CDR3nt: TGTGCCAGCAGCTTAGCGCGGGTAGCGGCCTATAATTCACCCCTCCACTTT

v_gene: TRBV6-4
j_gene: TRBJ2-3
abundance: NA
len: 15
d_gene: TRBD2
CDR3aa: CASSGTSGSSDTQYF
CDR3nt: TGTGCCAGCAGTGGGACTAGCGGGAGCTCAGATACGCAGTATTTT

v_gene: TRBV11-2
j_gene: TRBJ2-1
abundance: NA
len: 16
d_gene: NA
CDR3aa: CASRYSGRGTYNEQFF
CDR3nt: TGTGCCAGCAGGTATTCAGGAAGGGGGACTTACAATGAGCAGTTCTTC

v_gene: TRBV18
j_gene: TRBJ2-7
abundance: NA
len: 15
d_gene: NA
CDR3aa: CASSPSVGRTYEQYF
CDR3nt: TGTGCCAGCTCACCATCGGTTGGCAGAACCTACGAGCAGTACTTC

v_gene: TRBV4-1
j_gene: TRBJ2-7
abundance: NA
len: 14
d_gene: TRBD1
CDR3aa: CASSQSGGRYEQYF
CDR3nt: TGCGCCAGCAGCCAGTCAGGGGGTCGATACGAGCAGTACTTC

v_gene: TRBV4-3
j_gene: TRBJ2-2
abundance: few
len: 14
d_gene: NA
CDR3aa: CASSQEQGAGELFF
CDR3nt: TGCGCCAGCAGCCAAGAACAAGGTGCCGGGGAGCTGTTTTTT

v_gene: TRBV29-1
j_gene: TRBJ2-7
abundance: few
len: 12
d_gene: NA
CDR3aa: CSVVSTGYEQYF
CDR3nt: TGCAGCGTTGTTTCCACGGGCTACGAGCAGTACTTC

v_gene: TRBV3-1
j_gene: TRBJ1-1
abundance: few
len: 13
d_gene: NA
CDR3aa: CASSQEGRTEAFF
CDR3nt: TGTGCCAGCAGCCAAGAGGGGAGGACCGAAGCTTTCTTT

v_gene: TRBV9
j_gene: TRBJ1-6
abundance: few
len: 15
d_gene: TRBD1
CDR3aa: CASSSRTGGESPLHF
CDR3nt: TGTGCCAGCAGCTCCCGGACAGGGGGCGAATCACCCCTCCACTTT

v_gene: TRBV6-2/TRBV6-3
j_gene: TRBJ2-7
abundance: many
len: 15
d_gene: TRBD2
CDR3aa: CASSSSSGRQGEQYF
CDR3nt: TGTGCCAGCAGTTCGTCTAGCGGGAGGCAAGGCGAGCAGTACTTC

v_gene: TRBV6-2/TRBV6-3
j_gene: TRBJ1-5
abundance: many
len: 14
d_gene: NA
CDR3aa: CASNQGLFNQPQHF
CDR3nt: TGTGCCAGCAACCAGGGGCTTTTCAATCAGCCCCAGCATTTT

v_gene: TRBV3-1
j_gene: TRBJ2-5
abundance: NA
len: 14
d_gene: TRBD2
CDR3aa: CASSPSGTRETQYF
CDR3nt: TGTGCCAGCAGCCCGAGCGGGACCCGGGAGACCCAGTACTTC

v_gene: TRBV12-3/TRBV12-4
j_gene: TRBJ2-7
abundance: NA
len: 16
d_gene: TRBD2
CDR3aa: CASSARGSGRAYEQYF
CDR3nt: TGTGCCAGCAGTGCGCGAGGGAGCGGGAGGGCCTACGAGCAGTACTTC

v_gene: TRBV4-1
j_gene: TRBJ1-5
abundance: NA
len: 16
d_gene: NA
CDR3aa: CASSQDIRGSNQPQHF
CDR3nt: TGCGCCAGCAGCCAAGATATCAGGGGCAGCAATCAGCCCCAGCATTTT

v_gene: TRBV27
j_gene: TRBJ2-2
abundance: NA
len: 20
d_gene: TRBD2
CDR3aa: CASSTFLPGLAGGPTGELFF
CDR3nt: TGTGCCAGCAGCACTTTTCTGCCGGGACTAGCGGGAGGGCCGACCGGGGAGCTGTTTTTT

v_gene: TRBV12-3/TRBV12-4
j_gene: TRBJ2-7
abundance: many
len: 19
d_gene: NA
CDR3aa: CASSSSPGPTVRSSYEQYF
CDR3nt: TGTGCCAGCAGTTCGTCACCGGGACCCACGGTCAGGAGCTCCTACGAGCAGTACTTC

v_gene: TRBV10-1
j_gene: TRBJ2-2
abundance: many
len: 14
d_gene: NA
CDR3aa: CASRRSGDTGELFF
CDR3nt: TGCGCCAGCAGAAGGTCCGGGGACACCGGGGAGCTGTTTTTT

v_gene: TRBV4-1
j_gene: TRBJ1-5
abundance: NA
len: 18
d_gene: TRBD1
CDR3aa: CASSPRQGGRISNQPQHF
CDR3nt: TGCGCCAGCAGCCCTCGGCAGGGGGGCCGTATAAGCAATCAGCCCCAGCATTTT

v_gene: TRBV5-6
j_gene: TRBJ2-1
abundance: many
len: 11
d_gene: NA
CDR3aa: CASSLYYEQFF
CDR3nt: TGTGCCAGCAGCTTGTACTATGAGCAGTTCTTC

v_gene: TRBV30
j_gene: TRBJ1-1
abundance: many
len: 13
d_gene: NA
CDR3aa: CAWAYQEGTEAFF
CDR3nt: TGTGCCTGGGCGTACCAGGAGGGCACTGAAGCTTTCTTT

v_gene: TRBV3-1
j_gene: TRBJ2-2
abundance: NA
len: 17
d_gene: NA
CDR3aa: CASSQDLGREATGELFF
CDR3nt: TGTGCCAGCAGCCAAGATCTCGGCCGGGAAGCCACCGGGGAGCTGTTTTTT

v_gene: TRBV12-3/TRBV12-4
j_gene: TRBJ1-5
abundance: few
len: 15
d_gene: NA
CDR3aa: CASSFGDSSNQPQHF
CDR3nt: TGTGCCAGCAGCTTCGGAGACAGTAGCAATCAGCCCCAGCATTTT

v_gene: TRBV5-1
j_gene: TRBJ2-3
abundance: NA
len: 15
d_gene: NA
CDR3aa: CASRMIGSSTDTQYF
CDR3nt: TGCGCCAGCAGGATGATCGGCTCTAGCACAGATACGCAGTATTTT

v_gene: TRBV7-3
j_gene: TRBJ2-3
abundance: NA
len: 17
d_gene: TRBD2
CDR3aa: CASSLAGVGGPLDTQYF
CDR3nt: TGTGCCAGCAGCTTAGCCGGTGTGGGAGGGCCGCTGGATACGCAGTATTTT

v_gene: TRBV28
j_gene: TRBJ2-7
abundance: many
len: 18
d_gene: TRBD2
CDR3aa: CASSLGGLGHPGSYEQYF
CDR3nt: TGTGCCAGCAGTTTAGGGGGACTAGGACACCCCGGATCCTACGAGCAGTACTTC

v_gene: TRBV7-9
j_gene: TRBJ1-3
abundance: NA
len: 17
d_gene: TRBD1
CDR3aa: CASSFLDRGLDGNTIYF
CDR3nt: TGTGCCAGCAGCTTTCTTGACAGGGGGCTCGATGGAAACACCATATATTTT

v_gene: TRBV13
j_gene: TRBJ1-5
abundance: NA
len: 13
d_gene: NA
CDR3aa: CASSTHSNQPQHF
CDR3nt: TGTGCCAGCAGCACGCATAGCAATCAGCCCCAGCATTTT

v_gene: TRBV5-1
j_gene: TRBJ1-6
abundance: few
len: 15
d_gene: NA
CDR3aa: CASSLGRFYNSPLHF
CDR3nt: TGCGCCAGCAGCTTGGGACGGTTCTATAATTCACCCCTCCACTTT

v_gene: TRBV12-3/TRBV12-4
j_gene: TRBJ1-1
abundance: few
len: 14
d_gene: TRBD1
CDR3aa: CASSRTGRGTEAFF
CDR3nt: TGTGCCAGCAGTAGGACAGGGCGGGGCACTGAAGCTTTCTTT

v_gene: TRBV29-1
j_gene: TRBJ1-2
abundance: many
len: 17
d_gene: TRBD1
CDR3aa: CSVVGIGARDRGHGYTF
CDR3nt: TGCAGCGTTGTAGGAATCGGAGCGAGGGACAGGGGGCATGGCTACACCTTC

v_gene: TRBV28
j_gene: TRBJ2-3
abundance: many
len: 18
d_gene: TRBD2
CDR3aa: CASSSYYLGGPGGYTQYF
CDR3nt: TGTGCCAGCAGCTCCTACTACCTGGGAGGGCCGGGCGGTTATACGCAGTATTTT

v_gene: TRBV5-1
j_gene: TRBJ1-3
abundance: NA
len: 11
d_gene: NA
CDR3aa: CASRIENTIYF
CDR3nt: TGCGCCAGCAGAATCGAAAACACCATATATTTT

v_gene: TRBV18
j_gene: TRBJ2-3
abundance: NA
len: 14
d_gene: NA
CDR3aa: CASSPFDRTDTQYF
CDR3nt: TGTGCCAGCTCACCCTTTGACAGAACAGATACGCAGTATTTT

v_gene: TRBV28
j_gene: TRBJ2-1
abundance: many
len: 15
d_gene: TRBD2
CDR3aa: CASSAGTSGTNEQFF
CDR3nt: TGTGCCAGCAGTGCCGGGACTAGCGGGACCAATGAGCAGTTCTTC

v_gene: TRBV11-1
j_gene: TRBJ2-1
abundance: many
len: 17
d_gene: TRBD2
CDR3aa: CASSFSTSVGFKHEQFF
CDR3nt: TGTGCCAGCAGCTTCTCGACTAGCGTTGGCTTTAAGCATGAGCAGTTCTTC

v_gene: TRBV29-1
j_gene: TRBJ1-1
abundance: NA
len: 13
d_gene: NA
CDR3aa: CSARAGGNTEAFF
CDR3nt: TGCAGCGCCCGGGCTGGGGGTAACACTGAAGCTTTCTTT

v_gene: TRBV27
j_gene: TRBJ1-1
abundance: few
len: 13
d_gene: NA
CDR3aa: CASAGRTNTEAFF
CDR3nt: TGTGCCAGCGCGGGACGGACGAACACTGAAGCTTTCTTT

v_gene: TRBV9
j_gene: TRBJ1-4
abundance: NA
len: 16
d_gene: TRBD1
CDR3aa: CASSVGTGATNEKLFF
CDR3nt: TGTGCCAGCAGCGTAGGGACAGGGGCAACTAATGAAAAACTGTTTTTT

v_gene: TRBV30
j_gene: TRBJ2-1
abundance: NA
len: 15
d_gene: NA
CDR3aa: CAWSVSGSPWNEQFF
CDR3nt: TGTGCCTGGAGTGTATCCGGGAGTCCGTGGAATGAGCAGTTCTTC

v_gene: TRBV20-1
j_gene: TRBJ2-1
abundance: few
len: 16
d_gene: TRBD2
CDR3aa: CSAPTSGASSYNEQFF
CDR3nt: TGCAGTGCTCCGACTAGCGGGGCGAGCTCCTACAATGAGCAGTTCTTC

v_gene: TRBV24-1
j_gene: TRBJ2-5
abundance: many
len: 13
d_gene: NA
CDR3aa: CATSDWTEETQYF
CDR3nt: TGTGCCACCAGTGATTGGACTGAAGAGACCCAGTACTTC

v_gene: TRBV28
j_gene: TRBJ2-3
abundance: many
len: 14
d_gene: TRBD2
CDR3aa: CASSFSGVLDTQYF
CDR3nt: TGTGCCAGCAGTTTCAGCGGGGTTCTCGATACGCAGTATTTT

v_gene: TRBV7-9
j_gene: TRBJ2-5
abundance: few
len: 14
d_gene: TRBD2
CDR3aa: CASSSLAGRETQYF
CDR3nt: TGTGCCAGCAGCTCTCTAGCGGGGCGGGAGACCCAGTACTTC

v_gene: TRBV12-3/TRBV12-4
j_gene: TRBJ2-1
abundance: many
len: 15
d_gene: TRBD2
CDR3aa: CASSTTSGRGGEQFF
CDR3nt: TGTGCCAGCAGCACCACTAGCGGGAGAGGAGGAGAGCAGTTCTTC

v_gene: TRBV12-3/TRBV12-4
j_gene: TRBJ2-3
abundance: few
len: 20
d_gene: TRBD2
CDR3aa: CASSRKPGTSGRDRADTQYF
CDR3nt: TGTGCCAGCAGTCGGAAACCTGGGACTAGCGGGAGGGATCGCGCAGATACGCAGTATTTT

v_gene: TRBV6-1
j_gene: TRBJ2-1
abundance: many
len: 12
d_gene: NA
CDR3aa: CASRDRGYEQFF
CDR3nt: TGTGCCAGCAGAGACAGAGGCTATGAGCAGTTCTTC

v_gene: TRBV9
j_gene: TRBJ1-6
abundance: NA
len: 14
d_gene: NA
CDR3aa: CASSDTSEYSPLHF
CDR3nt: TGTGCCAGCAGCGATACATCGGAGTATTCACCCCTCCACTTT

v_gene: TRBV30
j_gene: TRBJ1-4
abundance: few
len: 16
d_gene: NA
CDR3aa: CAWSVVGGATNEKLFF
CDR3nt: TGTGCCTGGAGTGTAGTCGGAGGTGCAACTAATGAAAAACTGTTTTTT

v_gene: TRBV18
j_gene: TRBJ2-1
abundance: few
len: 15
d_gene: NA
CDR3aa: CASSGGRTLANEQFF
CDR3nt: TGTGCCAGCTCTGGGGGACGTACACTCGCCAATGAGCAGTTCTTC

v_gene: TRBV2
j_gene: TRBJ1-1
abundance: many
len: 13
d_gene: NA
CDR3aa: CASSEAGSTEAFF
CDR3nt: TGTGCCAGCAGTGAAGCGGGGAGCACTGAAGCTTTCTTT

v_gene: TRBV14
j_gene: TRBJ1-1
abundance: NA
len: 13
d_gene: NA
CDR3aa: CASSPGRYTEAFF
CDR3nt: TGTGCCAGCAGCCCTGGACGGTACACTGAAGCTTTCTTT

v_gene: TRBV5-1
j_gene: TRBJ2-7
abundance: NA
len: 14
d_gene: TRBD1
CDR3aa: CASSQTGQGYEQYF
CDR3nt: TGCGCCAGCAGCCAGACGGGACAGGGTTACGAGCAGTACTTC